The 10 T cell receptor beta chains presented below share a single source sample, sequenced in a study of control samples from healthy donors and cancer patients. Sequencing was performed with immunoSEQ multiplex PCR; in TCRdb, only in-frame clones are kept and a portion is missing. The data show about 180,000 clones, roughly 92% seen once. Sequencing used blood. The origin of the receptors is a woman under 30 in good health.

This chain connects TRBV7-2 to TRBJ2-7; no reliable D call. Trimming cost V 1 base and J 9 bases, with 7 bases left between them. This CDR3 is built from 11 residues. The germline V gene encodes CDR1 SGHTA and CDR2 FQGNSA. CDR3 sequence (DNA): TGTGCCAGCAGCTTAGGGAATCGGCAGTACTTC. Translated, it gives CASSLGNRQYF. The full variable domain, in which reference TRBV7-2 and TRBJ2-7 provide the parts outside the CDR3, is GAGVSQSPSNKVTEKGKDVELRCDPISGHTALYWYRQSLGQGLEFLIYFQGNSAPDKSGLPSDRFSAERTGGSVSTLTIQRTQQEDSAVYLCASSLGNRQYFGPGTRLTVT.

V gene TRBV12-3 or TRBV12-4 combines with J gene TRBJ1-1; D is uncertain. The ends were cut back, 0 bases at V and 8 bases at J, with 7 bases in the middle. This CDR3 comprises 12 residues. CDR3 coding DNA: TGTGCCAGCAGTTTAGCGGGTTTCGAAGCTTTCTTT. This gives the protein CASSLAGFEAFF.

V usage is TRBV5-6 and J usage is TRBJ2-7, with TRBD2 as a possible D gene (6 bases). The length of the CDR3 is 14 residues. The ends were cut back, 4 bases at V and 1 base at J, with 12 bases in the middle. Germline assignment: CDR1 SGHDT and CDR2 YYEEEE. CDR3 sequence (DNA): TGTGCCAGCAGCCGGGACTCAGGGTCCTACGAGCAGTACTTC. It is translated as CASSRDSGSYEQYF. Drawing the rest from reference TRBV5-6 and TRBJ2-7, the complete variable domain is DAGVTQSPTHLIKTRGQQVTLRCSPKSGHDTVSWYQQALGQGPQFIFQYYEEEERQRGNFPDRFSGHQFPNYSSELNVNALLLGDSALYLCASSRDSGSYEQYFGPGTRLTVT.

V is TRBV6-5 and J is TRBJ2-7; TRBD1 matches 8 bases. This CDR3 is built from 14 residues. Losses at the gene ends were 6 bases for V and 3 bases for J; bases not matched to a gene: 7. Germline lookup yields CDR1 MNHEY and CDR2 SVGAGI. CDR3 region: CASSSWDRLYEQYF. For the CDR3, the DNA is TGTGCCAGCAGCTCATGGGACAGGCTCTACGAGCAGTACTTC.

This rearrangement joins TRBV2 to TRBJ1-3, with D uncertain. The germline V gene encodes CDR1 SNHLY and CDR2 FYNNEI. The CDR3 loop spans 15 amino acids. The V gene lost 4 bases and the J gene lost 0 bases, with 10 bases spanning the gap. The CDR3 reads CASSVGMSSGNTIYF. CDR3 bases: TGTGCCAGCAGTGTTGGGATGAGCTCTGGAAACACCATATATTTT.

A remark on this clone: Within the sample, other DNA sequences also encode this same CDR3. The chain links TRBV7-2 to TRBJ1-1, with D uncertain. The CDR3 totals 13 residues. Germline assignment: CDR1 SGHTA and CDR2 FQGNSA. Trimming removed 5 bases from V and 4 bases from J, with 11 bases in between. The CDR3 region has the DNA TGTGCCAGCAGCCTATTCGCCGGCACTGAAGCTTTCTTT. Its protein is CASSLFAGTEAFF. The full variable domain, in which reference TRBV7-2 and TRBJ1-1 provide the parts outside the CDR3, is GAGVSQSPSNKVTEKGKDVELRCDPISGHTALYWYRQSLGQGLEFLIYFQGNSAPDKSGLPSDRFSAERTGGSVSTLTIQRTQQEDSAVYLCASSLFAGTEAFFGQGTRLTVV.

The chain joins TRBV29-1 to TRBJ2-3, with 9 bases aligning to TRBD1. The V gene's germline CDR1 is SQVTM and CDR2 ANQGSEA. The CDR3 is 16 amino acids. After removal of 5 bases from V and 0 bases from J, the junction contained 9 bases not matched to a gene. CDR3 coding DNA: TGCAGCGTTAACGGAAGGGGGACAGGGAGCACAGATACGCAGTATTTT. This sequence encodes CSVNGRGTGSTDTQYF.

This clone appeared a single time. The chain has TRBV4-1 and TRBJ1-4; 7 nucleotides match TRBD1. Trimming took 4 bases from V and 1 from J; bases not matched to a gene: 9. Germline V lookup: CDR1 MGHRA, CDR2 YSYEKL. The CDR3 has 17 residues. The CDR3 loop reads CASSPRQGGLTNEKLFF. In nucleotides, the CDR3 is TGCGCCAGCAGCCCCCGACAGGGTGGGTTAACTAATGAAAAACTGTTTTTT.

V is TRBV6-2 or TRBV6-3 and J is TRBJ1-2, with D tentatively TRBD1 (6 bases). CDR3 length: 13 residues. V gave up 2 bases and J gave up 12 bases, with 16 bases separating them. Germline V gene sequence: CDR1 MNHEY, CDR2 SVGEGT. The CDR3 DNA is TGTGCCAGCAGTTACACTAGAGGACAGCGGGACACCTTC. Translating it yields CASSYTRGQRDTF.

The count of this clone is one. The chain is built from TRBV11-2 and TRBJ2-3, with unresolved D. Germline assignment: CDR1 SGHAT and CDR2 FQNNGV. The CDR3 is 15 residues long. V lost 5 bases and J lost 0, with 12 bases in between. CDR3 region: CASSIGFSSTDTQYF. CDR3 DNA: TGTGCCAGCAGCATCGGGTTTAGTAGCACAGATACGCAGTATTTT.